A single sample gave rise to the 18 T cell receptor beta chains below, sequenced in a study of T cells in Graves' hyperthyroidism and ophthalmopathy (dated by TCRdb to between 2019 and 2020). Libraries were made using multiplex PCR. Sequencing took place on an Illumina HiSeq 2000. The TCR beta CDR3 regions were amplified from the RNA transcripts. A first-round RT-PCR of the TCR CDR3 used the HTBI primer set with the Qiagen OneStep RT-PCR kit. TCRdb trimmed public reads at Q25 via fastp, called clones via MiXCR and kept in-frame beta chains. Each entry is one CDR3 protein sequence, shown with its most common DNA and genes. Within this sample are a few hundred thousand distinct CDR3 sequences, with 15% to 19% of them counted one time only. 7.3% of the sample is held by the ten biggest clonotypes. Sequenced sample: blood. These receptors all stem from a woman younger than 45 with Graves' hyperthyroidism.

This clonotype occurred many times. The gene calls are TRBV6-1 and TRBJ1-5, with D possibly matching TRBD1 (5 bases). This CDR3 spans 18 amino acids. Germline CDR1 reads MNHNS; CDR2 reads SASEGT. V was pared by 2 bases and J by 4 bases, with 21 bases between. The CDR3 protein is CASSESETRWGVNQPQHF. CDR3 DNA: TGTGCCAGCAGTGAATCCGAAACACGGTGGGGGGTGAATCAGCCCCAGCATTTT.

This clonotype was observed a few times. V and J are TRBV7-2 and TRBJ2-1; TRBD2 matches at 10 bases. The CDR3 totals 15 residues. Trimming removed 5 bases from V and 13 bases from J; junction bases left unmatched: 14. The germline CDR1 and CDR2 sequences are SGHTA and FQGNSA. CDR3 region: CASSMAGLASVEQFF. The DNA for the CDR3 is TGTGCCAGCAGCATGGCGGGACTAGCGAGCGTGGAACAGTTCTTC. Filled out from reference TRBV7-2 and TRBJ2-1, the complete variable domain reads GAGVSQSPSNKVTEKGKDVELRCDPISGHTALYWYRQSLGQGLEFLIYFQGNSAPDKSGLPSDRFSAERTGGSVSTLTIQRTQQEDSAVYLCASSMAGLASVEQFFGPGTRLTVL.

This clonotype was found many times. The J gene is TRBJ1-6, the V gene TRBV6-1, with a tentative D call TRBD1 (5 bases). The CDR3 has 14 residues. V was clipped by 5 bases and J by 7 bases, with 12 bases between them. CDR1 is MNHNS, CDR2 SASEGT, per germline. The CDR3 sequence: CASSYGGSNSPLHF. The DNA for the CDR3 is TGTGCCAGCAGTTACGGGGGTAGCAATTCACCCCTCCACTTT.

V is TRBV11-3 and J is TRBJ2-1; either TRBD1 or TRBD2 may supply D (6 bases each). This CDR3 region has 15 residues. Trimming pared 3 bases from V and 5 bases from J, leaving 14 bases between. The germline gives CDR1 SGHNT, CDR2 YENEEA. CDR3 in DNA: TGTGCCAGCAGCTTTGATCGGGGGCTAAACAATGAGCAGTTCTTC. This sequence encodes CASSFDRGLNNEQFF.

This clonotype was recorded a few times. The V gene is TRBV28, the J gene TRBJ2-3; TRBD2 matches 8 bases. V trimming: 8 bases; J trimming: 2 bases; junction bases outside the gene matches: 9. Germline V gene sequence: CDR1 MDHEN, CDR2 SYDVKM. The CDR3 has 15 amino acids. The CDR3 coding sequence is TGTGCCAGCCCGAAACCGGGAGGGCCCACAGATACGCAGTATTTT. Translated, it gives CASPKPGGPTDTQYF. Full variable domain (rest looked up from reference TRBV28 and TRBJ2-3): DVKVTQSSRYLVKRTGEKVFLECVQDMDHENMFWYRQDPGLGLRLIYFSYDVKMKEKGDIPEGYSVSREKKERFSLILESASTNQTSMYLCASPKPGGPTDTQYFGPGTRLTVL.

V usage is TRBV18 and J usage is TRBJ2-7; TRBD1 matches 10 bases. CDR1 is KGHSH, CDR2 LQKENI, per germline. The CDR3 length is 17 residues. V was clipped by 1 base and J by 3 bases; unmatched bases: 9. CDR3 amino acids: CASSPQGQGLRNYEQYF. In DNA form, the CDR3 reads TGTGCCAGCTCACCACAGGGACAGGGGCTTCGGAACTACGAGCAGTACTTC. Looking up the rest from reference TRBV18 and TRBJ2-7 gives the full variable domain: NAGVMQNPRHLVRRRGQEARLRCSPMKGHSHVYWYRQLPEEGLKFMVYLQKENIIDESGMPKERFSAEFPKEGPSILRIQQVVRGDSAAYFCASSPQGQGLRNYEQYFGPGTRLTVT.

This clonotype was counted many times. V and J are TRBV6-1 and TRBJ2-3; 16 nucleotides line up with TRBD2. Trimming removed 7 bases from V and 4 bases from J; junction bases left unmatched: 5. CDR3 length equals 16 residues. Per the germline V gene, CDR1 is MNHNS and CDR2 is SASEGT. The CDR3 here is CASTIGTSGRADTQYF. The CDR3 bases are TGTGCCAGCACCATCGGGACTAGCGGGAGGGCAGATACGCAGTATTTT.

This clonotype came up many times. CDR3 in amino acids: CASSSGLAGAEQYF. CDR3 nucleotide sequence: TGTGCCAGCAGTTCCGGACTAGCGGGAGCCGAGCAGTACTTC. The chain couples TRBV6-1 to TRBJ2-7; 13 nucleotides match TRBD2. Losses at the gene ends were 5 bases for V and 6 bases for J; bases not matched to a gene: 4. The CDR3 length is 14 residues. The germline gives CDR1 MNHNS, CDR2 SASEGT.

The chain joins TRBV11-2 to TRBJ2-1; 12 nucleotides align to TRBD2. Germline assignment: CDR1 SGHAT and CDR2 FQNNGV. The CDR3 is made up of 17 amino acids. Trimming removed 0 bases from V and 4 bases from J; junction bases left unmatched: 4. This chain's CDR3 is CASSLDGGLAGYNEQFF. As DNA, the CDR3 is TGTGCCAGCAGCTTAGATGGGGGACTAGCGGGTTACAATGAGCAGTTCTTC.

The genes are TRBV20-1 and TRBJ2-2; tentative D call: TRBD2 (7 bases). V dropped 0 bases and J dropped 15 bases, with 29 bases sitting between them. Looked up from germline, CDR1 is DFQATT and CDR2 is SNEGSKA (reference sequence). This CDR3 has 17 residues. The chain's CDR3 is CSARDRKGGDGTNSLFF. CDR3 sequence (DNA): TGCAGTGCTAGAGATCGTAAGGGGGGCGATGGGACTAATTCGTTGTTTTTT.

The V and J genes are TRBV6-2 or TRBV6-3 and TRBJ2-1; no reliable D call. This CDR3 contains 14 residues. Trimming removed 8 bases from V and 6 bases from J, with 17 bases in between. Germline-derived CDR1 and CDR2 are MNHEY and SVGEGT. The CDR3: CASSSSRLFNEQFF. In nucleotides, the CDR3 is TGTGCCAGCTCGTCATCTAGACTCTTCAATGAGCAGTTCTTC.

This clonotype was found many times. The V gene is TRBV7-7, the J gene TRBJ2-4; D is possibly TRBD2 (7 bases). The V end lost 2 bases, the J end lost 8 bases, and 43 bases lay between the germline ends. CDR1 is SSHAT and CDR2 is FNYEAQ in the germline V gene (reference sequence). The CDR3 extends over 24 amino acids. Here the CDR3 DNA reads TGTGCCAGCAGCTTACACCACAGGGAACCGGGGGGTAGCTCAACCAGCCTGAAGGGGCACATTCAGTACTTC. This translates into CASSLHHREPGGSSTSLKGHIQYF.

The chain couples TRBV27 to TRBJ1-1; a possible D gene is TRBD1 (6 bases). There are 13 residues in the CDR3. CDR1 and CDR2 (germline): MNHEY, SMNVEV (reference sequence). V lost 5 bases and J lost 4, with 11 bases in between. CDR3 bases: TGTGCCAGCAGTATCTACAGGGCCACTGAAGCTTTCTTT. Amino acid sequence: CASSIYRATEAFF.

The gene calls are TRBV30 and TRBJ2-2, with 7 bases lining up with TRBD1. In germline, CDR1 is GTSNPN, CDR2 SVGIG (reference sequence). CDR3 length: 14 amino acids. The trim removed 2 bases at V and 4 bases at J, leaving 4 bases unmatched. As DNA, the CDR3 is TGTGCCTGGAGTTTGTCAGGGGGCACCGGGGAGCTGTTTTTT. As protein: CAWSLSGGTGELFF. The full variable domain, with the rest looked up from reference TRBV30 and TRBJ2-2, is SQTIHQWPATLVQPVGSPLSLECTVEGTSNPNLYWYRQAAGRGLQLLFYSVGIGQISSEVPQNLSASRPQDRQFILSSKKLLLSDSGFYLCAWSLSGGTGELFFGEGSRLTVL.

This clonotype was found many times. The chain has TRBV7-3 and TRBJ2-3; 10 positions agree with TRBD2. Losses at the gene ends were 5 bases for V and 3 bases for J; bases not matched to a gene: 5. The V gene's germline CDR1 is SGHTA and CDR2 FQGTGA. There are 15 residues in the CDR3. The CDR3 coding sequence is TGTGCCAGCAGCCCGGCTAGCGGGAGTACAGATACGCAGTATTTT. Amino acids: CASSPASGSTDTQYF.

The CDR3: CSARDGLAGYVGSYKNIQYF. Here the CDR3 DNA reads TGCAGTGCTAGAGATGGACTAGCGGGATACGTTGGGAGCTACAAAAACATTCAGTACTTC. The chain employs TRBV20-1 and TRBJ2-4; TRBD2 matches at 12 bases. The V segment lost 0 bases and the J segment 3 bases; nucleotides outside the gene matches: 15. Germline V gene data show CDR1 as DFQATT and CDR2 as SNEGSKA (reference sequence). The CDR3 is 20 residues long.

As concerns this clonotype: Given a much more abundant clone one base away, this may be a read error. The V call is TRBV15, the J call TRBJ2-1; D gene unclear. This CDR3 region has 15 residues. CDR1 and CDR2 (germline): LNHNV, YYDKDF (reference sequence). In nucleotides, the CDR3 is TGTACCACCAGCAGAGATAAGGCCAGATACAATGAGCAGTTCTTC. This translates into CTTSRDKARYNEQFF.

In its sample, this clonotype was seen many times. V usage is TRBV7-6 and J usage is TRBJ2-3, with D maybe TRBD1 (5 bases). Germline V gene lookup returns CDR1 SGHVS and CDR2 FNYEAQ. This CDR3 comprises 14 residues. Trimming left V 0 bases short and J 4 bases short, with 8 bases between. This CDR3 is CASSLAQGADTQYF. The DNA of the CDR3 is TGTGCCAGCAGCTTAGCGCAGGGCGCAGATACGCAGTATTTT. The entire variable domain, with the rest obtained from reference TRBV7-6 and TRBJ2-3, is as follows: GAGVSQSPRYKVTKRGQDVALRCDPISGHVSLYWYRQALGQGPEFLTYFNYEAQQDKSGLPNDRFSAERPEGSISTLTIQRTEQRDSAMYRCASSLAQGADTQYFGPGTRLTVL.